The sequence of this T cell receptor beta chain was determined in a study of blood T cell repertoires in COVID-19 (dated by TCRdb to the early 2020s). A note on the overall study: The collaborator samples originated in the United States, Italy and Spain and spanned the acute and convalescent phases of COVID-19. The prospective study material was composed of cDNA or gDNA derived from T cells, B-cell-depleted T cells, or PBMCs. The dataset comprised deeply sampled blood TCRbeta repertoires from subjects exposed to, actively infected with, or recovered from COVID-19. The repertoires were made available in a free public database intended to serve as a resource for research on the immune response to SARS-CoV-2. Samples came from the ongoing ImmuneRACE study (first 160 participants) plus 1,254 subjects from 6 global collaborators. A de-identified subject ID, COVID-19 status, age in years and sex were almost always included in the sample metadata. Where HLA class I and class II types were available, the types were taken from metadata supplied by the sample provider, not from assay-based typing.

On this clone: This clone's antigen is unknown. Base qualities were left out, and no much larger clone turns up one base away.

Each collaborating institution followed its own protocols to collect whole blood in K2EDTA tubes. For TCRbeta analysis, collaborators shipped samples as frozen whole blood, isolated PBMCs, or DNA extracted from either of those sample types. Counted from cysteine to phenylalanine, this CDR3 has 13 amino acids. The read is trimmed to its CDR3 DNA, 39 bases read in frame from base 1. V loses 1 base, J loses 3 bases, and the germline ends lie 7 bases apart. The CDR1 and CDR2 encoded by the germline V gene are SGHDN and FVKESK. What the research found in general, with its limitations: How much clinical and demographic metadata was included differed by source and by participant, and the metadata was provided uncurated.

TCRbeta CDR3 regions were amplified from genomic DNA using the immunoSEQ Assay, a bias-controlled multiplex PCR. The study's processing was this. Within the assay, amplification of reference gene primers was used to estimate how many nucleated cells each sample contained. To quantify the absolute abundance of each unique TCRbeta CDR3 rearrangement, sequence reads were collapsed and filtered. For each sample, productive Simpson clonality was calculated by taking the square root of Simpson's diversity index across productive rearrangements. This immuneACCESS table, as held by TCRdb, lists in-frame sequences with V and J called but not all clones. Of the missing ones, under half trace to an unresolved V gene in checked studies; the others have no known cause. The V and J calls and clone size were taken over from that table, and D and trimming were inferred from the DNA. For this sample the table gives about 130,000 clones, of which approximately 84% were detected only once. 9.5% to 15% of the sample is held by the ten biggest clonotypes.

Rearrangement joined TRBV14 to TRBJ2-7; matching of 5 bases hints at TRBD2 as the D gene. The clonotype comes from a human donor in a cohort sampled during active COVID-19. Sequenced material: peripheral blood. The DNA reads TGTGCCAGCAGCCAAGTTGGAGGCTACGAGCAGTACTTC. Translation gives CASSQVGGYEQYF. The reference TRBV14 and TRBJ2-7 proteins fill in what lies around the CDR3, so the full variable domain reads EAGVTQFPSHSVIEKGQTVTLRCDPISGHDNLYWYRRVMGKEIKFLLHFVKESKQDESGMPNNRFLAERTGGTYSTLKVQPAELEDSGVYFCASSQVGGYEQYFGPGTRLTVT.